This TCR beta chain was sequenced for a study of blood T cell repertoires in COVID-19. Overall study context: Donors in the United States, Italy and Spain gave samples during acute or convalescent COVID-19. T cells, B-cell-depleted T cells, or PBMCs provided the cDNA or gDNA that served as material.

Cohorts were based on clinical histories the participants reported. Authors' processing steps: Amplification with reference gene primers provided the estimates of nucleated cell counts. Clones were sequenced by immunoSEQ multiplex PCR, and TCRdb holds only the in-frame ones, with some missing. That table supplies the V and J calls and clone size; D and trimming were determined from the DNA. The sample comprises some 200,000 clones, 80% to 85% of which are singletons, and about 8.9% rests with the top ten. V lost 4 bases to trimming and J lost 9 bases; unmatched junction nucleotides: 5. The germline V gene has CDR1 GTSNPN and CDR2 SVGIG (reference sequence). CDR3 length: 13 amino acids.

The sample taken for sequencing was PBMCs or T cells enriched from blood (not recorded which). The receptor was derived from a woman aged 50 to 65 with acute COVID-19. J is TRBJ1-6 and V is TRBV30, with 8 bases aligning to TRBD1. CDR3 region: CAWTRQGFSPLHF. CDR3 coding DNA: TGTGCCTGGACTCGACAGGGGTTTTCACCCCTCCACTTT.